This T cell receptor (beta chain) is drawn from a study of CD8 T cells in Susac syndrome. Overall study: Within the sequenced group of Susac syndrome patients, six showed active disease and eight were in remission.

This CDR3 is 16 amino acids long. CDR1 and CDR2 from the germline V gene are MNHEY and SMNVEV (reference sequence). Germline trimming cut 8 bases from V and 7 bases from J; bases unmatched to any gene: 12. Blood CD8+ and CD4+ T cells underwent high-throughput TCR beta sequencing. TEMRA cells were FACS-enriched, while CD8+ and CD4+ T cells were negatively isolated. In its sample, this clonotype was seen once. With random hexamers, reverse transcription was performed on about 0.5 to 1 ug of RNA. TCRdb itself ran the immunoSEQ multiplex PCR reads through MiXCR, one entry per CDR3 protein. This sample has tens of thousands of distinct CDR3 sequences; 85% to 95% occur once, and the top ten carry 0.63%.

Source material: CD8+ T cells from PBMCs. The receptor was isolated from a human donor with Susac syndrome. This chain links TRBV27 with TRBJ1-4; 11 nucleotides agree with TRBD1. In nucleotides, the CDR3 is TGTGCCAGCCCCGTTCATTGGACAGGGGGCGTTGAAAAACTGTTTTTT. This translates into CASPVHWTGGVEKLFF.